The 21 T cell receptor beta chains in this list originate from one sample, sequenced in a study of shared clonotypes between healthy human individuals. TCRdb keeps only in-frame clones here, not all; method: immunoSEQ multiplex PCR. The table includes around 500,000 clones, roughly 80% detected once. The sequenced material came from PBMCs. The receptors originated from a woman aged 35 to 49 in good health. Some clones in this sample may be carry-over from other donors' samples.

The chain recombines TRBV9 with TRBJ1-1; perhaps TRBD1 as D (5 bases). The CDR3 totals 14 residues. Germline CDR1 and CDR2: SGDLS and YYNGEE. V was clipped by 2 bases and J by 7 bases, with 15 bases between them. CDR3 loop: CASSVRETPNEAFF. CDR3 DNA sequence: TGTGCCAGCAGCGTCAGGGAGACTCCTAATGAAGCTTTCTTT.

With regard to this clone: One junction end does not reproduce the germline sequence, and a read error may be involved. The chain combines TRBV7-7 with TRBJ2-2; 10 nucleotides match TRBD1. The germline V gene encodes CDR1 SSHAT and CDR2 FNYEAQ (reference sequence). The CDR3 runs 15 residues. The DNA of the CDR3 is TGTGCTAGCAGCCCAGGGACAGGGGTCACCGGGGAGCTGTTTTTT. Translating gives CASSPGTGVTGELFF.

This chain uses TRBV5-1 with TRBJ2-5; D may be TRBD2 (6 bases). Germline-derived CDR1 and CDR2 are SGHRS and YFSETQ. Deletions cut 4 bases from V and 2 bases from J, with 18 bases between. The CDR3 length is 16 residues. The CDR3 reads CASSPGVDLTQETQYF. CDR3 DNA sequence: TGCGCCAGCAGCCCGGGGGTGGACCTTACGCAAGAGACCCAGTACTTC. Variable domain in full (rest from reference TRBV5-1 and TRBJ2-5): KAGVTQTPRYLIKTRGQQVTLSCSPISGHRSVSWYQQTPGQGLQFLFEYFSETQRNKGNFPGRFSGRQFSNSRSEMNVSTLELGDSALYLCASSPGVDLTQETQYFGPGTRLLVL.

The chain joins TRBV2 to TRBJ1-1, with D hard to call. This CDR3 is built from 14 residues. Trimming pared 6 bases from V and 2 bases from J, leaving 13 bases between. CDR1 and CDR2 from the germline V gene are SNHLY and FYNNEI. CDR3 DNA sequence: TGTGCCAGCAGGTCAGAGGGAATAAACACTGAAGCTTTCTTT. Translating it yields CASRSEGINTEAFF. The variable domain in full, completed from reference TRBV2 and TRBJ1-1, reads EPEVTQTPSHQVTQMGQEVILRCVPISNHLYFYWYRQILGQKVEFLVSFYNNEISEKSEIFDDQFSVERPDGSNFTLKIRSTKLEDSAMYFCASRSEGINTEAFFGQGTRLTVV.

The rearrangement uses TRBV2 and TRBJ2-5; the D is unclear. V was shortened by 3 bases and J by 2 bases, with 13 bases between the two germline ends. Per germline, CDR1 SNHLY and CDR2 FYNNEI. This CDR3 is built from 15 residues. Here the CDR3 DNA reads TGTGCCAGCAGTGATAACGTTGCGGATCAAGAGACCCAGTACTTC. Translated, it gives CASSDNVADQETQYF.

As to this clone: This likely stems from a read error, as it lies one base from a far larger clone. The chain has TRBV2 and TRBJ2-2, with D possibly TRBD2 on 6 matching bases. The length of the CDR3 is 15 residues. The germline V gene has CDR1 SNHLY and CDR2 FYNNEI. Trimming pared 5 bases from V and 6 bases from J, leaving 16 bases between. This CDR3 is CASSPLAAGAGELFF. CDR3 DNA sequence: TGTGCCAGCAGTCCACTAGCAGCCGGGGCCGGGGAGCTGTTTTTT.

With regard to this clone: This same CDR3 is encoded by further DNA sequences in the sample. The DNA of the CDR3 is TGTGCCAGCAGTTACCAGGGGTTGAACACTGAAGCTTTCTTT. Translated: CASSYQGLNTEAFF. This rearrangement joins TRBV6-5 to TRBJ1-1; maybe TRBD1 (6 bases). The CDR3 spans 14 residues. Trimming shortened V by 2 bases and J by 0 bases, and 7 bases separated the two germline ends. CDR1 and CDR2 from the germline V gene are MNHEY and SVGAGI.

The chain has TRBV4-3 and TRBJ2-7; no firm D call. V lost 0 bases and J 6 bases, leaving 9 bases between the germline ends. This CDR3 comprises 13 residues. Looked up from germline, CDR1 is LGHNA and CDR2 is YSLEER. CDR3 loop: CASSQDMSVEQYF. As DNA, the CDR3 is TGCGCCAGCAGCCAAGACATGAGCGTCGAGCAGTACTTC.

This clone turned up a few times. A far bigger clonotype differs at one base, so this is likely a read error. This same CDR3 is encoded by further DNA sequences in the sample. The V call is TRBV9, the J call TRBJ2-7; TRBD1 aligns across 9 bases. CDR3 length: 15 residues. J was trimmed by 1 base and V by 0 bases; bases with no gene match: 2. Germline CDR1 reads SGDLS; CDR2 reads YYNGEE. CDR3: CASSVEGTGSYEQYF. The CDR3 DNA reads as TGTGCCAGCAGCGTAGAGGGGACAGGGTCCTACGAGCAGTACTTC.

The chain uses TRBV11-1 and TRBJ2-1, with 8 bases matching TRBD2. Germline CDR1 is SGHAT and CDR2 is FQDESV (reference sequence). Trimming cost V 5 bases and J 9 bases; bases outside gene matches: 15. The CDR3 spans 16 residues. The CDR3 coding sequence is TGTGCCAGCAGCCTACGGTCCGGGAGGGGTTCTATTGAGCAGTTCTTC. Translated, it gives CASSLRSGRGSIEQFF.

The chain links TRBV4-3 to TRBJ2-2; D is possibly TRBD1 or TRBD2 (5 bases each). The CDR3 sequence is 15 residues long. Trimming cost V 3 bases and J 6 bases, with 14 bases left between them. Germline V gene lookup returns CDR1 LGHNA and CDR2 YSLEER. CDR3: CASSQPGPRAGELFF. The CDR3 DNA reads TGCGCCAGCAGCCAGCCGGGGCCCAGGGCCGGGGAGCTGTTTTTT.

The J gene is TRBJ2-2, the V gene TRBV19; possible D gene TRBD1, 5 bases. The V end was cut by 5 bases, the J end by 0 bases, with 10 bases between. The CDR3 totals 15 residues. Germline V lookup: CDR1 LNHDA, CDR2 SQIVND (reference sequence). This chain's CDR3 is CASSAQGANTGELFF. The CDR3 DNA reads TGTGCCAGTAGTGCCCAGGGCGCGAACACCGGGGAGCTGTTTTTT.

The table lists this clone with a few counts. The J gene is TRBJ2-1, the V gene TRBV19, with 7 bases aligning to TRBD2. Germline V gene data show CDR1 as LNHDA and CDR2 as SQIVND (reference sequence). The CDR3 extends over 13 amino acids. The V gene end was trimmed by 1 base and the J gene end by 10 bases; junction bases not matched to a gene: 4. The CDR3 here is CASSIGREGEQFF. Here the CDR3 DNA reads TGTGCCAGTAGTATAGGTAGGGAGGGGGAGCAGTTCTTC.

On this clone: A much larger clone differs from this one at a single base, so this may be a read error. The sample has other DNA sequences that encode this CDR3 too. This CDR3 reads CASSRGLAGVNEQFF. The CDR3, as DNA: TGTGCCAGCAGCCGCGGACTAGCGGGGGTCAATGAGCAGTTCTTC. V and J are TRBV7-3 and TRBJ2-1, with 13 bases fitting TRBD2. CDR1 SGHTA and CDR2 FQGTGA come from the germline V gene. The V segment lost 5 bases and the J segment 6 bases; nucleotides outside the gene matches: 4. This CDR3 has 15 residues. Combining the CDR3 with reference TRBV7-3 and TRBJ2-1 gives the whole variable domain GAGVSQTPSNKVTEKGKYVELRCDPISGHTALYWYRQSLGQGPEFLIYFQGTGAADDSGLPNDRFFAVRPEGSVSTLKIQRTERGDSAVYLCASSRGLAGVNEQFFGPGTRLTVL.

The chain links TRBV11-2 to TRBJ2-1; D is uncertain. Germline assignment: CDR1 SGHAT and CDR2 FQNNGV. The CDR3 length is 13 residues. CDR3 coding DNA: TGTACCGGCAGCTCCAACCCAATGGGCGGGCAGTTCTTC. This codes for CTGSSNPMGGQFF.

The J gene is TRBJ2-1, the V gene TRBV9; weak D call: TRBD2 (6 bases). Germline V gives CDR1 SGDLS, CDR2 YYNGEE. Trimming took off 2 bases at V and 0 bases at J, with 12 bases between the two ends. This CDR3 has 16 residues. CDR3 coding DNA: TGTGCCAGCAGCGTTGATAGCGGCCTCTCCTACAATGAGCAGTTCTTC. It is translated as CASSVDSGLSYNEQFF.

The chain combines TRBV9 with TRBJ1-5; 10 bases align to TRBD1. The germline gives CDR1 SGDLS, CDR2 YYNGEE. After removal of 0 bases from V and 6 bases from J, the junction contained 9 bases not matched to a gene. There are 17 residues in the CDR3. CDR3 protein: CASSVGGGQGDTQPQHF. In nucleotides, the CDR3 is TGTGCCAGCAGCGTAGGAGGTGGACAGGGGGATACTCAGCCCCAGCATTTT.

This clone was observed a handful of times. The J gene is TRBJ1-5, the V gene TRBV19; D is ambiguous. This CDR3 is built from 12 residues. V was cut by 8 bases and J by 5 bases, with 10 bases left in between. Germline values: CDR1 LNHDA, CDR2 SQIVND (reference sequence). The CDR3 DNA sequence: TGTGCCAGTGCGATGCCCCATCAGCCCCAGCATTTT. Translated, it gives CASAMPHQPQHF.

The chain carries TRBV7-2 and TRBJ2-7, with 7 bases aligning to TRBD2. Germline-derived CDR1 and CDR2 are SGHTA and FQGNSA. The CDR3 consists of 15 residues. V shed 0 bases, J shed 7 bases, and the junction held 9 bases outside the gene matches. DNA of the CDR3: TGTGCCAGCAGCTTAGCCGTGACTAGCCTCTCGGAGCAGTACTTC. As protein: CASSLAVTSLSEQYF.

Ten or more counts support this clone. The chain uses TRBV28 and TRBJ2-5; tentative D call: TRBD2 (6 bases). Germline V gene lookup returns CDR1 MDHEN and CDR2 SYDVKM. V lost 5 bases and J lost 1, with 8 bases in between. The CDR3 runs to 13 residues. The CDR3 here is CASSRDSQETQYF. CDR3 DNA sequence: TGTGCCAGCAGTCGGGACTCCCAAGAGACCCAGTACTTC.

This clone was found many times. CDR3 protein: CASMDRAGYRLHQPQHF. For the CDR3, the DNA is TGTGCCAGCATGGACAGGGCGGGGTATCGGTTACATCAGCCCCAGCATTTT. V usage is TRBV28 and J usage is TRBJ1-5, with 8 positions matching TRBD1. Losses at the gene ends were 7 bases for V and 5 bases for J; bases not matched to a gene: 16. Germline V gene sequence: CDR1 MDHEN, CDR2 SYDVKM. There are 17 residues in the CDR3.